These 32 T cell receptor beta chains were all obtained from the same sample, sequenced in a study of blood T cell repertoires in COVID-19. Generated by immunoSEQ multiplex PCR, the TCRdb table keeps only in-frame clones and is missing some. This table holds over 100,000 clones, over 70% found once. The source material was peripheral blood. These receptors were collected from a woman aged 50 to 65 with acute or convalescent COVID-19.

This rearrangement joins TRBV13 to TRBJ2-2; perhaps TRBD1 as D (5 bases). The V gene lost 3 bases and the J gene lost 5 bases, with 10 bases spanning the gap. CDR1 is PRHDT, CDR2 FYEKMQ, per germline (reference sequence). The CDR3 is 14 amino acids. CDR3 bases: TGTGCCAGCAGCTTTTTCCAGGGTACCGGGGAGCTGTTTTTT. Protein sequence: CASSFFQGTGELFF.

The chain uses TRBV5-1 and TRBJ2-2; TRBD1 might be the D (6 bases). The CDR3 contains 17 residues. Germline values: CDR1 SGHRS, CDR2 YFSETQ. Trimming took 4 bases from V and 1 from J, leaving 17 bases between them. Here the CDR3 DNA reads TGCGCCAGCAGCGGACACCGAGGACAGATGAACACCGGGGAGCTGTTTTTT. Translation gives CASSGHRGQMNTGELFF.

This chain links TRBV30 with TRBJ1-6; the D gene is possibly TRBD1 (5 bases). CDR1 and CDR2 (germline): GTSNPN, SVGIG (reference sequence). Trimming cost V 4 bases and J 4 bases, with 11 bases left between them. The CDR3 consists of 14 residues. The CDR3 here is CAWKGQVYNSPLHF. CDR3 nucleotides: TGTGCCTGGAAGGGGCAGGTATATAATTCACCCCTCCACTTT.

The chain joins TRBV11-1 to TRBJ1-2, with a possible D match to TRBD1 (5 bases). CDR3 size: 15 residues. V lost 2 bases, J lost 0 bases, and 10 bases lay in between. Germline lookup yields CDR1 SGHAT and CDR2 FQDESV (reference sequence). The CDR3: CASSLNRGTNYGYTF. CDR3 bases: TGTGCCAGCAGCTTAAATCGGGGGACTAACTATGGCTACACCTTC.

The CDR3 nucleotides are TGCGCCAGCAGCTTATCAAGGACTAGCGGGTTGGGCGAGCAGTACTTC. Its protein is CASSLSRTSGLGEQYF. The V call is TRBV5-1, the J call TRBJ2-7; 11 nucleotides match TRBD2. This CDR3 contains 16 residues. The germline CDR1 and CDR2 sequences are SGHRS and YFSETQ. The V gene end was trimmed by 2 bases and the J gene end by 6 bases; junction bases not matched to a gene: 10. The variable domain in full, with the rest retrieved from reference TRBV5-1 and TRBJ2-7, is KAGVTQTPRYLIKTRGQQVTLSCSPISGHRSVSWYQQTPGQGLQFLFEYFSETQRNKGNFPGRFSGRQFSNSRSEMNVSTLELGDSALYLCASSLSRTSGLGEQYFGPGTRLTVT.

The gene calls are TRBV30 and TRBJ1-1; maybe TRBD1 (5 bases). Between the trimmed V and J ends, which lost 4 bases and 1 base, there was a span of 16 bases. The CDR3 length is 15 residues. Germline CDR1 is GTSNPN and CDR2 is SVGIG (reference sequence). CDR3 sequence (DNA): TGTGCCTGGAAGATTAGGGGTAGGGGGAACACTGAAGCTTTCTTT. This sequence encodes CAWKIRGRGNTEAFF.

The chain links TRBV30 to TRBJ1-5, with D possibly matching TRBD1 (6 bases). The germline gives CDR1 GTSNPN, CDR2 SVGIG (reference sequence). This CDR3 contains 16 residues. V dropped 0 bases and J dropped 4 bases, with 16 bases sitting between them. Written as DNA, the CDR3 is TGTGCCTGGAGTGTACCCCACCCAGGGGTTAATCAGCCCCAGCATTTT. Its translation: CAWSVPHPGVNQPQHF.

J is TRBJ2-1 and V is TRBV4-2; D is possibly TRBD1 (6 bases). The CDR3 is 15 amino acids. Deletions cut 2 bases from V and 4 bases from J, with 12 bases between. Germline V gives CDR1 LGHNA, CDR2 YNFKEQ. The DNA of the CDR3 is TGTGCCAGCAGCCAACCCTTGGACAGTTACAATGAGCAGTTCTTC. Protein: CASSQPLDSYNEQFF.

This sequence joins TRBV6-2 or TRBV6-3 and TRBJ1-3; D may be TRBD1 (5 bases). This CDR3 is 17 amino acids long. From germline, CDR1 is MNHEY and CDR2 SVGEGT. Trimming pared 6 bases from V and 0 bases from J, leaving 18 bases between. DNA for the CDR3: TGTGCCAGCAGCCCAGCCCGGGGACTGTTCTCTGGAAACACCATATATTTT. It specifies CASSPARGLFSGNTIYF.

The table lists this clone with a count of one. The chain has TRBV5-1 and TRBJ1-1; 10 bases are shared with TRBD1. This CDR3 comprises 14 residues. The trim removed 3 bases at V and 11 bases at J, leaving 10 bases unmatched. Germline V gene data show CDR1 as SGHRS and CDR2 as YFSETQ. CDR3 in DNA: TGCGCCAGCAGCTCGACAGGGGGCTCTTTAGAGGCTTTCTTT. This codes for CASSSTGGSLEAFF.

The chain joins TRBV28 to TRBJ1-2, with D possibly being TRBD1 (6 bases). The germline V and J ends were trimmed by 4 bases and 1 base, with 10 bases remaining between them. Germline assignment: CDR1 MDHEN and CDR2 SYDVKM. The CDR3 is 14 residues long. The CDR3 nucleotides read TGTGCCAGCAGTTCGACAGGTTATAACTATGGCTACACCTTC. Its translation is CASSSTGYNYGYTF.

The chain carries TRBV12-5 and TRBJ2-3; D possibly corresponds to TRBD1 (5 bases). From germline, CDR1 is LGHNT and CDR2 FRNRAP. Trimming stripped 3 bases from V and 0 bases from J, with 13 bases between. The CDR3 extends over 16 amino acids. CDR3 bases: TGTGCTAGTGGTTTTAGACAGAGTAGTAGCACAGATACGCAGTATTTT. This sequence encodes CASGFRQSSSTDTQYF.

The CDR3 sequence: CAWTPDRVRAFF. In DNA, the CDR3 is TGTGCCTGGACACCGGACAGGGTACGGGCTTTCTTT. The rearrangement links TRBV30 to TRBJ1-1; 8 bases are a match to TRBD1. The CDR3 length is 12 residues. In germline, CDR1 is GTSNPN, CDR2 SVGIG (reference sequence). The V and J ends lost 4 bases and 11 bases, in that order; junction bases with no gene match: 9.

This rearrangement joins TRBV28 to TRBJ1-2; D is perhaps TRBD1 (6 bases). The CDR3 is 15 residues long. Trimming pared 1 base from V and 0 bases from J, leaving 9 bases between. CDR1 and CDR2 from the germline V gene are MDHEN and SYDVKM. The chain's CDR3 is CASSLYRASNYGYTF. In DNA form, the CDR3 reads TGTGCCAGCAGTTTATACAGGGCTTCTAACTATGGCTACACCTTC.

The J gene is TRBJ1-2, the V gene TRBV18; 8 bases agree with TRBD1. V gave up 3 bases and J gave up 6 bases; unmatched junction bases: 9. CDR1 KGHSH and CDR2 LQKENI come from the germline V gene. This CDR3 spans 15 amino acids. Here the CDR3 DNA reads TGTGCCAGCTCACCGTTCGGGACAGGTAAAGATGGCTACACCTTC. It codes for CASSPFGTGKDGYTF.

A note on this clone: Other DNA sequences from this sample encode an identical CDR3 as well. The chain recombines TRBV5-1 with TRBJ1-4; D might be TRBD1 (5 bases). The germline V gene has CDR1 SGHRS and CDR2 YFSETQ. The CDR3 covers 15 residues. Trimming pared 0 bases from V and 1 base from J, leaving 7 bases between. CDR3 sequence reads: CASSLAGVTNEKLFF. The CDR3 DNA sequence: TGCGCCAGCAGCTTGGCGGGGGTAACTAATGAAAAACTGTTTTTT.

J is TRBJ2-3 and V is TRBV28; D not certain. The CDR3 covers 11 residues. Trimming removed 4 bases at V and 7 bases at J, with 6 bases between. Germline V gives CDR1 MDHEN, CDR2 SYDVKM. CDR3 nucleotides: TGTGCCAGCAGTTCGACACATACGCAGTATTTT. Translating gives CASSSTHTQYF.

This clone was recorded at least ten times. This chain connects TRBV6-5 to TRBJ2-1, with 7 bases that match TRBD1. In germline, CDR1 is MNHEY, CDR2 SVGAGI. The V gene end was trimmed by 6 bases and the J gene end by 5 bases; junction bases not matched to a gene: 7. This CDR3 has 14 amino acids. CDR3 sequence (DNA): TGTGCCAGCAGCTTTACAGGGGAGAACAATGAGCAGTTCTTC. Translation gives CASSFTGENNEQFF.

The CDR3 region is CASGLARTGESGRGTQYF. The CDR3 DNA reads TGTGCTAGTGGTTTGGCGAGGACAGGGGAGTCGGGAAGAGGGACCCAGTACTTC. The chain recombines TRBV12-5 with TRBJ2-5, with TRBD1 matching 9 bases. The CDR3 totals 18 residues. Per germline, CDR1 LGHNT and CDR2 FRNRAP. V shed 1 base and J 7 bases; nucleotides not matched to a gene: 16. Variable domain in full (rest from reference TRBV12-5 and TRBJ2-5): DARVTQTPRHKVTEMGQEVTMRCQPILGHNTVFWYRQTMMQGLELLAYFRNRAPLDDSGMPKDRFSAEMPDATLATLKIQPSEPRDSAVYFCASGLARTGESGRGTQYFGPGTRLLVL.

This rearrangement joins TRBV19 to TRBJ1-1, with a weak D call TRBD1 (5 bases). The CDR3 extends over 16 amino acids. Trimming pared 6 bases from V and 6 bases from J, leaving 23 bases between. CDR1 LNHDA and CDR2 SQIVND come from the germline V gene (reference sequence). The CDR3 loop is CASSDVTGQEVSEAFF. DNA for the CDR3: TGTGCCAGTAGCGACGTTACAGGTCAAGAGGTCTCTGAAGCTTTCTTT.

This chain links TRBV27 with TRBJ2-1, with 10 bases lining up with TRBD1. V lost 6 bases and J lost 13; bases outside the gene matches: 21. This CDR3 is 17 amino acids long. CDR1 and CDR2 from the germline V gene are MNHEY and SMNVEV (reference sequence). The CDR3 coding sequence is TGTGCCAGCAGGACTCACACCGGGACAGGGGAGTTTTTTTACCAGTTCTTC. Translating gives CASRTHTGTGEFFYQFF.

This sequence joins TRBV14 and TRBJ1-4, with D perhaps TRBD1 (6 bases). The ends were cut back, 4 bases at V and 10 bases at J, with 13 bases in the middle. CDR3 size: 13 residues. Germline V gives CDR1 SGHDN, CDR2 FVKESK. The CDR3 sequence is CASSRGQSGKLFF. The CDR3 nucleotides read TGTGCCAGCAGCCGGGGGCAGTCGGGAAAACTGTTTTTT.

The table lists this clone with a count of one. The V call is TRBV10-2, the J call TRBJ2-3; 7 bases are shared with TRBD2. The CDR3 loop spans 14 amino acids. The ends lost 6 bases at V and 1 base at J; junction bases unmatched: 4. Per the germline V gene, CDR1 is WSHSY and CDR2 is SAAADI. CDR3 sequence reads: CASSSGAGTDTQYF. In DNA, the CDR3 is TGCGCCAGCAGCAGCGGGGCTGGCACAGATACGCAGTATTTT.

The chain carries TRBV27 and TRBJ2-3; perhaps TRBD1 as D (8 bases). Germline CDR1 is MNHEY and CDR2 is SMNVEV (reference sequence). The CDR3 contains 15 residues. With 4 bases removed from V and 6 bases from J, the gap between germline ends came to 17 bases. The CDR3 is CASSSLQGGRDTQYF. The CDR3 nucleotides read TGTGCCAGCAGTTCTCTACAGGGGGGGAGGGATACGCAGTATTTT.

CDR3 residues: CASSELGRDHQPQHF. In DNA, the CDR3 is TGTGCCAGCAGTGAATTGGGCAGGGATCACCAGCCCCAGCATTTT. The chain combines TRBV6-4 with TRBJ1-5; possibly TRBD1 for D (5 bases). The CDR3 consists of 15 residues. Trimming left V 3 bases short and J 7 bases short, with 16 bases between. CDR1 and CDR2 from the germline V gene are MRHNA and SNTAGT.

The V gene is TRBV18, the J gene TRBJ2-7; a possible D gene is TRBD1 (5 bases). The CDR3 covers 15 residues. CDR1 and CDR2 (germline): KGHSH, LQKENI. V lost 5 bases, J lost 1 base, and 15 bases lay in between. The CDR3 DNA follows: TGTGCCAGCTCAACATCCTGGACAAGGTCCTACGAGCAGTACTTC. This encodes CASSTSWTRSYEQYF.

The rearrangement links TRBV18 to TRBJ2-7; possibly TRBD1 for D (6 bases). Looked up from germline, CDR1 is KGHSH and CDR2 is LQKENI. This CDR3 contains 13 residues. The V gene lost 6 bases and the J gene lost 0 bases, with 9 bases spanning the gap. The CDR3 loop is CASSGQSSYEQYF. CDR3 bases: TGTGCCAGCTCGGGACAAAGCTCCTACGAGCAGTACTTC.

The chain has TRBV6-5 and TRBJ2-7, with a tentative D call TRBD2 (5 bases). The germline gives CDR1 MNHEY, CDR2 SVGAGI. V was cut by 0 bases and J by 1 base, with 10 bases left in between. The CDR3 has 15 residues. CDR3: CASSYSGRTSYEQYF. The DNA of the CDR3 is TGTGCCAGCAGTTACTCGGGCAGGACTTCCTACGAGCAGTACTTC.

This chain uses TRBV6-6 with TRBJ1-1, with 8 nucleotides matching TRBD1. The V gene end was trimmed by 6 bases and the J gene end by 5 bases; junction bases not matched to a gene: 17. Germline lookup yields CDR1 MNHNY and CDR2 SVGAGI (reference sequence). This CDR3 is built from 17 residues. The CDR3 protein is CASRRDGQGAPHTEAFF. For the CDR3, the DNA is TGTGCCAGCAGGCGAGATGGGCAGGGGGCGCCCCATACTGAAGCTTTCTTT.

The chain is built from TRBV7-3 and TRBJ1-2, with TRBD1 identical over 7 bases. The ends lost 5 bases at V and 6 bases at J; junction bases unmatched: 6. The CDR3 has 13 residues. The germline V gene encodes CDR1 SGHTA and CDR2 FQGTGA. The CDR3 region is CASSTRQGDGYTF. Here the CDR3 DNA reads TGTGCCAGCAGCACACGACAGGGTGATGGCTACACCTTC.

The V call is TRBV18, the J call TRBJ2-7; D unclear. This CDR3 has 14 amino acids. Deletions cut 3 bases from V and 0 bases from J, with 9 bases between. Germline CDR1 reads KGHSH; CDR2 reads LQKENI. CDR3 DNA: TGTGCCAGCTCACCGCGAGGAAACTCCTACGAGCAGTACTTC. It is translated as CASSPRGNSYEQYF.

V is TRBV11-1 and J is TRBJ2-7, with D possibly matching TRBD1 (6 bases). CDR3 size: 15 residues. The V end was cut by 0 bases, the J end by 2 bases, with 11 bases between. Per germline, CDR1 SGHAT and CDR2 FQDESV (reference sequence). The DNA for the CDR3 is TGTGCCAGCAGCTTAGCAGGGGGAAGGGCCTACGAGCAGTACTTC. This translates into CASSLAGGRAYEQYF.